The 31 T cell receptor beta chains below all came from one sample that was sequenced in a study of post-analysis software for immune sequencing data. cDNA libraries for TCR beta contained unique molecular identifiers. TCRdb processed the PCR reads anew with MiXCR; each CDR3 protein has one entry. The data show hundreds of thousands of distinct CDR3 sequences, less than 35% seen once. These receptors have no known antigen. Study-wide findings and caveats: Compared with controls, patients had more of roughly five TRBV segments, including TRBV5-6, TRBV5-1 and TRBV20-1.

The sequencing sample was made of blood. These receptors were obtained from a girl between 5 and 17 years old with multiple sclerosis.

In its sample, this clonotype was seen a few times. The V gene is TRBV2, the J gene TRBJ2-5, with TRBD2 matching 13 bases. In germline, CDR1 is SNHLY, CDR2 FYNNEI. After removal of 9 bases from V and 1 base from J, the junction contained 8 bases not matched to a gene. The CDR3 is 16 residues long. CDR3 nucleotide sequence: TGTGCCAGTACCAGAGGGACTAGCGGGATCCAAGAGACCCAGTACTTC. This translates into CASTRGTSGIQETQYF.

This clonotype was seen more than once but under ten times. The gene calls are TRBV6-5 and TRBJ2-7, with a possible D match to TRBD2 (6 bases). Germline CDR1 MNHEY, CDR2 SVGAGI. V lost 2 bases and J 5 bases, leaving 13 bases between the germline ends. CDR3 length equals 14 residues. CDR3 bases: TGTGCCAGCAGTTACGCGGGAAGAGTCGACGAGCAGTACTTC. Translation gives CASSYAGRVDEQYF.

The chain combines TRBV12-3 or TRBV12-4 with TRBJ1-4; D may be TRBD1 (5 bases). With 7 bases removed from V and 3 bases from J, the gap between germline ends came to 9 bases. CDR3 length: 13 amino acids. DNA for the CDR3: TGTGCCAGCACGGGGGTGGCTAATGAAAAACTGTTTTTT. Translated: CASTGVANEKLFF.

This clonotype appeared a few times. J is TRBJ1-6 and V is TRBV3-1; D is ambiguous. CDR1 is LGHDT and CDR2 is YNNKEL in the germline V gene (reference sequence). Trimming removed 1 base from V and 10 bases from J, with 11 bases in between. The CDR3 runs to 14 residues. The CDR3 protein is CASSQGRTGSPLHF. The CDR3 DNA sequence: TGTGCCAGCAGCCAAGGTCGGACGGGCTCACCCCTCCACTTT.

This clonotype has only a few counts. The chain recombines TRBV29-1 with TRBJ1-1; D possibly corresponds to TRBD1 (5 bases). Per the germline V gene, CDR1 is SQVTM and CDR2 is ANQGSEA. V gave up 7 bases and J gave up 5 bases, with 17 bases separating them. The CDR3 loop spans 13 amino acids. CDR3 residues: CSADSDRRTEAFF. The CDR3 region has the DNA TGCAGCGCCGATTCCGACAGAAGGACTGAAGCTTTCTTT.

The chain combines TRBV12-3 or TRBV12-4 with TRBJ2-4; 7 nucleotides align to TRBD1. With 6 bases clipped from V and 2 bases from J, the junction kept 10 bases outside the gene matches. The CDR3 consists of 16 residues. The CDR3: CASSPRDSVPKNIQYF. Here the CDR3 DNA reads TGTGCCAGCAGCCCCCGGGACAGTGTACCCAAAAACATTCAGTACTTC.

To note about this clonotype: A much larger clone lies one base from this, so it may be a read error. The genes are TRBV5-1 and TRBJ2-1; possible D gene TRBD1, 7 bases. Germline V gene lookup returns CDR1 SGHRS and CDR2 YFSETQ. Trimming shortened V by 0 bases and J by 7 bases, and 23 bases separated the two germline ends. The CDR3 consists of 18 residues. Written as DNA, the CDR3 is TGCGCCAGCAGCTTGGAGGGGGGCCTGAGGGGGCGCAGAAATGAGCAGTTCTTC. It translates to CASSLEGGLRGRRNEQFF.

In its sample, this clonotype was seen a few times. V usage is TRBV7-8 and J usage is TRBJ2-5; possible D gene TRBD1, 6 bases. Trimming left V 5 bases short and J 0 bases short, with 10 bases between. The CDR3 has 14 amino acids. Looked up from germline, CDR1 is SGHVS and CDR2 is FQNEAQ. The CDR3 sequence: CASSVHRDQETQYF. The CDR3 coding sequence is TGTGCCAGCAGCGTACACAGGGACCAAGAGACCCAGTACTTC. The whole variable domain, remainder taken from reference TRBV7-8 and TRBJ2-5, is GAGVSQSPRYKVAKRGQDVALRCDPISGHVSLFWYQQALGQGPEFLTYFQNEAQLDKSGLPSDRFFAERPEGSVSTLKIQRTQQEDSAVYLCASSVHRDQETQYFGPGTRLLVL.

In DNA, the CDR3 is TGCAGTGCCACCGCCCAAAGGGACAATGAGCAGTACTTC. Encoded protein: CSATAQRDNEQYF. This chain uses TRBV20-1 with TRBJ2-7; D is possibly TRBD1 (6 bases). The CDR3 runs to 13 residues. V lost 6 bases to trimming and J lost 7 bases, with 19 bases between them. Germline V gene lookup returns CDR1 DFQATT and CDR2 SNEGSKA (reference sequence).

This clonotype appeared a few times. This sequence joins TRBV29-1 and TRBJ1-2; tentatively, D is TRBD1 (5 bases). Germline V gene sequence: CDR1 SQVTM, CDR2 ANQGSEA. Trimming shortened V by 7 bases and J by 4 bases, and 16 bases separated the two germline ends. This CDR3 spans 13 amino acids. For the CDR3, the DNA is TGCAGCGCCGGAGGACGGACACCCTATGGCTACACCTTC. This translates into CSAGGRTPYGYTF.

The chain's CDR3 is CASSQERRNTYEQYF. CDR3 nucleotides: TGCGCCAGCAGCCAAGAGAGAAGGAATACTTACGAGCAGTACTTC. This sequence joins TRBV4-3 and TRBJ2-7, with D unresolved. Trimming took 0 bases from V and 4 from J, leaving 13 bases between them. The CDR3 is 15 residues long. Looked up from germline, CDR1 is LGHNA and CDR2 is YSLEER.

This clonotype was observed a few times. The CDR3 is CASSPRVGGSDTQYF. DNA of the CDR3: TGTGCCAGCAGCCCGCGGGTTGGCGGGAGTGATACGCAGTATTTT. The genes are TRBV7-2 and TRBJ2-3; 7 bases are a match to TRBD2. This CDR3 is 15 amino acids long. V was pared by 5 bases and J by 6 bases, with 11 bases of the junction left unmatched. Germline CDR1 SGHTA, CDR2 FQGNSA.

This clonotype appeared once. The junction departs from germline at one end; a sequencing error may be responsible. The chain couples TRBV5-1 to TRBJ2-7; D possibly corresponds to TRBD2 (6 bases). This CDR3 has 15 amino acids. CDR1 and CDR2 (germline): SGHRS, YFSETQ. CDR3 sequence (DNA): TGCGCCAACAGCTTGCCGCGGGACTCTTATCACGAGCAGTACTTC. It is translated as CANSLPRDSYHEQYF. Using reference TRBV5-1 and TRBJ2-7 for the parts outside the CDR3, the full variable domain is KAGVTQTPRYLIKTRGQQVTLSCSPISGHRSVSWYQQTPGQGLQFLFEYFSETQRNKGNFPGRFSGRQFSNSRSEMNVSTLELGDSALYLCANSLPRDSYHEQYFGPGTRLTVT.

Remarks on this clonotype: One end of the junction does not line up with germline, which may come from a read error. The rearrangement uses TRBV29-1 and TRBJ2-3; the match to TRBD2 covers 9 bases. This CDR3 contains 15 residues. Germline lookup yields CDR1 SQVTM and CDR2 ANQGSEA. The CDR3 sequence: CSVDQTSGTTGTQYF. In DNA form, the CDR3 reads TGCAGCGTAGATCAGACTAGCGGAACTACAGGTACGCAGTATTTT.

The chain employs TRBV29-1 and TRBJ2-7; TRBD2 matches 9 bases. J lost 3 bases, V lost 4 bases, and 7 bases had no gene match. Germline lookup yields CDR1 SQVTM and CDR2 ANQGSEA. The CDR3 has 14 amino acids. CDR3: CSVVAGAIGYEQYF. The CDR3 region has the DNA TGCAGCGTTGTAGCGGGGGCCATCGGCTACGAGCAGTACTTC.

The chain recombines TRBV4-1 with TRBJ1-1; D gene ambiguous. Per the germline V gene, CDR1 is MGHRA and CDR2 is YSYEKL. The ends were cut back, 0 bases at V and 6 bases at J, with 11 bases in the middle. The CDR3 totals 14 residues. CDR3 residues: CASSQEEGRPEAFF. The CDR3 bases are TGCGCCAGCAGCCAAGAAGAAGGGCGGCCTGAAGCTTTCTTT.

This clonotype was counted only a few times. J is TRBJ2-7 and V is TRBV28; 8 nucleotides align to TRBD2. Trimming at V came to 8 bases and at J to 3 bases, leaving 9 bases not matched to a gene. This CDR3 region has 14 residues. CDR1 and CDR2 (germline): MDHEN, SYDVKM. The CDR3 nucleotides are TGTGCCAGCGGCCAACTAGCGGAAATCTACGAGCAGTACTTC. Protein product: CASGQLAEIYEQYF.

This chain links TRBV15 with TRBJ2-2; the D is unclear. Germline CDR1 reads LNHNV; CDR2 reads YYDKDF (reference sequence). This CDR3 has 14 residues. V lost 3 bases, J lost 0 bases, and 5 bases lay in between. CDR3 sequence reads: CATSSPSNTGELFF. CDR3 DNA sequence: TGTGCCACCAGCAGTCCCTCGAACACCGGGGAGCTGTTTTTT.

This clonotype was counted a few times. The chain is built from TRBV20-1 and TRBJ2-7; 13 nucleotides agree with TRBD2. Germline values: CDR1 DFQATT, CDR2 SNEGSKA (reference sequence). The CDR3 is made up of 18 amino acids. V shed 6 bases, J shed 7 bases, and the junction held 21 bases outside the gene matches. The CDR3 loop reads CSAEPPIQLAGGPLEQYF. The CDR3 nucleotides read TGCAGTGCAGAACCACCTATTCAACTAGCGGGAGGGCCGTTAGAGCAGTACTTC.

The chain links TRBV10-3 to TRBJ2-7; tentative D call: TRBD2 (7 bases). This CDR3 region has 17 residues. The V gene's germline CDR1 is ENHRY and CDR2 SYGVKD. Trimming removed 11 bases at V and 6 bases at J, with 32 bases between. CDR3 DNA: TGTGCCGGCAGTTACTTACCACGGGGGGCGCGACCTGGCGAGCAGTACTTC. Amino acids: CAGSYLPRGARPGEQYF.

V gene TRBV20-1 combines with J gene TRBJ1-4; D gene unclear. The germline CDR1 and CDR2 sequences are DFQATT and SNEGSKA (reference sequence). CDR3 length: 14 amino acids. The ends were cut back, 5 bases at V and 6 bases at J, with 16 bases in the middle. This chain's CDR3 is CSASADGIDEKLFF. The CDR3 DNA sequence: TGCAGTGCTTCCGCAGACGGAATTGATGAAAAACTGTTTTTT.

This chain connects TRBV2 to TRBJ2-3, with 7 bases identical to TRBD1. Looked up from germline, CDR1 is SNHLY and CDR2 is FYNNEI. V was clipped by 7 bases and J by 2 bases; unmatched bases: 9. CDR3 size: 15 residues. CDR3 nucleotide sequence: TGTGCCAGCACCCAAGGGGGACAGACCACAGATACGCAGTATTTT. This sequence encodes CASTQGGQTTDTQYF.

The chain has TRBV18 and TRBJ2-5; D unresolved. The last part of the DNA fits TRBJ2-7 better; the J call may be wrong. CDR3 length equals 15 residues. Germline V CDR1 and CDR2: KGHSH, LQKENI. CDR3 in DNA: TGTGCCAGCTCACCACGTAGGCCGGGTGCCTACGAGCAGTACTTC. Encoded protein: CASSPRRPGAYEQYF.

J is TRBJ2-5 and V is TRBV6-5; weak D call: TRBD2 (6 bases). The germline V and J ends were trimmed by 0 bases and 4 bases, with 12 bases remaining between them. The CDR3 covers 15 residues. Germline CDR1 MNHEY, CDR2 SVGAGI. The CDR3 bases are TGTGCCAGCAGTTACTCGCCGGAGGGGCGAGAGACCCAGTACTTC. Its translation is CASSYSPEGRETQYF.

The chain joins TRBV5-6 to TRBJ2-7, with 12 bases that match TRBD2. CDR1 SGHDT and CDR2 YYEEEE come from the germline V gene. The V segment lost 1 base and the J segment 2 bases; nucleotides outside the gene matches: 7. CDR3 length: 17 amino acids. This CDR3 is CASSLTGLAGITYEQYF. The CDR3, as DNA: TGTGCCAGCAGCTTGACCGGACTAGCGGGAATCACCTACGAGCAGTACTTC.

For this clonotype: Germline is not matched at one junction end, which may reflect a read error. Written as DNA, the CDR3 is TGTGCCAGCAGTTTTCCGGGGACTAGCGCCTACAATGAGCAGTTCTTT. Translation: CASSFPGTSAYNEQFF. The chain uses TRBV27 and TRBJ2-1; 10 nucleotides align to TRBD2. This CDR3 is 16 amino acids long. The germline gives CDR1 MNHEY, CDR2 SMNVEV (reference sequence).

This clonotype was picked up a small number of times. The rearrangement uses TRBV9 and TRBJ2-7; tentatively, D is TRBD1 or TRBD2 (6 bases each). Looked up from germline, CDR1 is SGDLS and CDR2 is YYNGEE. V was clipped by 4 bases and J by 7 bases, with 24 bases between them. The CDR3 has 16 residues. DNA of the CDR3: TGTGCCAGCAGCCCTCGACAGGACCCGGGAGTTTTGGAGCAGTACTTC. It codes for CASSPRQDPGVLEQYF.

Points on this clonotype: At one of its ends the junction is not consistent with the germline gene, which may arise from a read error. The chain joins TRBV2 to TRBJ2-5; no clear D gene. Germline lookup yields CDR1 SNHLY and CDR2 FYNNEI. This CDR3 has 12 amino acids. The CDR3 region is CAGSRALLEQYF. The CDR3 DNA sequence: TGTGCCGGCAGCCGGGCCCTCTTAGAGCAGTACTTC.

This clonotype came up a few times. The V gene is TRBV29-1, the J gene TRBJ2-3, with D possibly being TRBD1 (5 bases). Germline CDR1 is SQVTM and CDR2 is ANQGSEA. Deletions cut 6 bases from V and 4 bases from J, with 11 bases between. The CDR3 is 12 amino acids. In DNA form, the CDR3 reads TGCAGCGTCCTGGGGCTCGCAGATACGCAGTATTTT. This encodes CSVLGLADTQYF.

This clonotype was observed at least ten times. The chain links TRBV6-5 to TRBJ2-3; D is ambiguous. Germline CDR1 is MNHEY and CDR2 is SVGAGI. The CDR3 sequence is 13 residues long. The germline V and J ends were trimmed by 7 bases and 1 base, with 9 bases remaining between them. CDR3 protein: CASKLRRTDTQYF. The CDR3 bases are TGTGCCAGCAAACTGAGGCGCACAGATACGCAGTATTTT.

The table lists this clonotype with a few counts. This chain uses TRBV5-1 with TRBJ2-3; TRBD2 matches 9 bases. The V and J ends lost 4 bases and 0 bases, in that order; junction bases with no gene match: 15. This CDR3 contains 19 residues. The germline V gene has CDR1 SGHRS and CDR2 YFSETQ. CDR3: CASSPSRTSVGDSTDTQYF. The CDR3 nucleotides are TGCGCCAGCAGCCCCTCCAGGACTAGCGTGGGGGATAGCACAGATACGCAGTATTTT.